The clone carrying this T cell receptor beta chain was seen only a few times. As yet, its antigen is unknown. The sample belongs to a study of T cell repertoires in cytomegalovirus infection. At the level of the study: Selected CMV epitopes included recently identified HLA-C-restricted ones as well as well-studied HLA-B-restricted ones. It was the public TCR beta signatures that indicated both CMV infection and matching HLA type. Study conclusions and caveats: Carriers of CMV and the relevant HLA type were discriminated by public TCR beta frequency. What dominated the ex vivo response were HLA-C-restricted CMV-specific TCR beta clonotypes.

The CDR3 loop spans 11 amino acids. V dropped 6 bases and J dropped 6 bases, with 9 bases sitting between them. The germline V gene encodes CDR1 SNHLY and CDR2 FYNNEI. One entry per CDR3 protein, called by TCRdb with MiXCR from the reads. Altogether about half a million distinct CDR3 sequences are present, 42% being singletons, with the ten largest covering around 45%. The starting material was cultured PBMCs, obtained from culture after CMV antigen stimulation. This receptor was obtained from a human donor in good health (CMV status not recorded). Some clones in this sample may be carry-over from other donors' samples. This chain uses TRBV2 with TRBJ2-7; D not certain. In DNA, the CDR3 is TGTGCCAGCAGGCTCTCAAGCGAGCAGTACTTC. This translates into CASRLSSEQYF.